The next 2 T cell receptor beta chains were all read from a single sample in a study of post-analysis software for immune sequencing data. General observations from the study: Patients had higher frequencies than controls of a handful of TRBV segments, including TRBV5-6, TRBV5-1 and TRBV20-1.

Their recognized antigens are unknown. Unique molecular identifiers were present in the TCR beta cDNA libraries. Using its own MiXCR run on the PCR reads, TCRdb lists one record per CDR3 protein. Altogether about 430,000 distinct CDR3 sequences are present, approximately 38% being singletons, with the ten largest covering around 8%. The sample comprised blood. Receptors originate from a girl between 2 and 10 years old with multiple sclerosis.

V is TRBV30 and J is TRBJ1-1; D is unclear. Trimming shortened V by 4 bases and J by 2 bases, and 11 bases separated the two germline ends. The V gene's germline CDR1 is GTSNPN and CDR2 SVGIG (reference sequence). The CDR3 has 13 amino acids. The CDR3 region has the DNA TGTGCCTGGAAAAGGCAGGACAACACTGAAGCTTTCTTT. Its translation is CAWKRQDNTEAFF. Complete variable domain (other parts from reference TRBV30 and TRBJ1-1): SQTIHQWPATLVQPVGSPLSLECTVEGTSNPNLYWYRQAAGRGLQLLFYSVGIGQISSEVPQNLSASRPQDRQFILSSKKLLLSDSGFYLCAWKRQDNTEAFFGQGTRLTVV.

This chain links TRBV24-1 with TRBJ2-6; no definite D call. Germline V gives CDR1 KGHDR, CDR2 SFDVKD. V was pared by 7 bases and J by 11 bases, with 14 bases between. The CDR3 length is 13 residues. The CDR3 coding sequence is TGTGCCACCAGATCGCGGCGGCTTTACGTCCTGACTTTC. It translates to CATRSRRLYVLTF.